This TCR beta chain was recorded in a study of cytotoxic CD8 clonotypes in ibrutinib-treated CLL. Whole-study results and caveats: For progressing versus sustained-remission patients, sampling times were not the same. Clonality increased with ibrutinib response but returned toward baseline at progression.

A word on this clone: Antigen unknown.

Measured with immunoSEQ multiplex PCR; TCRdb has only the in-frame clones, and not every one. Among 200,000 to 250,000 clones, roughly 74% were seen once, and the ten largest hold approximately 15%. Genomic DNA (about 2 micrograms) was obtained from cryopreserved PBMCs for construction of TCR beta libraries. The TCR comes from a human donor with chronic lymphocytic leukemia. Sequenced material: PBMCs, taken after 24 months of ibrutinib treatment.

CDR3 sequence (DNA): TGTGCCAGCAGTTTCTCCATCGACAGGGGGCATAATCAGCCCCAGCATTTT. Protein sequence: CASSFSIDRGHNQPQHF. The chain combines TRBV28 with TRBJ1-5; 10 bases line up with TRBD1. V shed 3 bases and J 4 bases; nucleotides not matched to a gene: 9. Germline lookup yields CDR1 MDHEN and CDR2 SYDVKM. This CDR3 has 17 residues.